This is a list of T cell receptor beta chains from one sample in a study of control samples from healthy donors and cancer patients. This table comes from immunoSEQ multiplex PCR, and its TCRdb copy is limited to in-frame clones, with some not included. The data contain 110,000 to 150,000 clones, approximately 91% of them singletons. Sequenced sample: blood. The origin of the receptors is a man younger than 45 in good health. The CDR3 runs from the conserved cysteine through the conserved F or W. A D gene is named only where the DNA matches it firmly. Expanded clones are given a class, and other clones once, few, many or no size at all.

cdr3_nt: TGTGCCAGCAGCGGATCCGGGACAGGGGTAACCGGGGAGCTGTTTTTT
cdr3_aa: CASSGSGTGVTGELFF
clone_size: once
j_call: TRBJ2-2
v_call: TRBV9
d_call: TRBD1

cdr3_nt: TGTGCCAGCTCGGGACACCTTAATGAAAAACTGTTTTTT
cdr3_aa: CASSGHLNEKLFF
clone_size: .
j_call: TRBJ1-4
v_call: TRBV6-5
d_call: .

cdr3_nt: TGTGCCAGCAGCTTTAAGGACCGACGGATAAAGTACTTC
cdr3_aa: CASSFKDRRIKYF
clone_size: once
j_call: TRBJ2-5
v_call: TRBV7-3
d_call: .

cdr3_nt: TGTGCCAGTAGTCTCTCCAGGGGCTCAACGACCGAGCAGTACTTC
cdr3_aa: CASSLSRGSTTEQYF
clone_size: .
j_call: TRBJ2-7
v_call: TRBV19
d_call: .

cdr3_nt: TGTGCCAGCAGCGTGCGGACAGGGCAAGAGGGATATAATTCACCCCTCCACTTT
cdr3_aa: CASSVRTGQEGYNSPLHF
clone_size: .
j_call: TRBJ1-6
v_call: TRBV5-6
d_call: TRBD1

cdr3_nt: TGTGCCAGCAGCCCTCAGCTGACAGGGGGCAAGGTGTACTTC
cdr3_aa: CASSPQLTGGKVYF
clone_size: .
j_call: TRBJ2-4
v_call: TRBV5-8
d_call: TRBD1

cdr3_nt: TGCACCAGCAGCCGCATACTAGCGGGGGACTCCTACGAGCAGTACTTC
cdr3_aa: CTSSRILAGDSYEQYF
clone_size: .
j_call: TRBJ2-7
v_call: TRBV1
d_call: .

cdr3_nt: TGTGCTAGTGGTTGGTCCGCCGGTGAAGCTTTCTTT
cdr3_aa: CASGWSAGEAFF
clone_size: .
j_call: TRBJ1-1
v_call: TRBV12-5
d_call: .

cdr3_nt: TGTGCCAGCAGTTACGCGGGGCGGGGGAATGAGCAGTTCTTC
cdr3_aa: CASSYAGRGNEQFF
clone_size: .
j_call: TRBJ2-1
v_call: TRBV6-5
d_call: TRBD2

cdr3_nt: TGTGCCAGTAGTCGTCGGGCAGCAAGGAACTATGGCTACACCTTC
cdr3_aa: CASSRRAARNYGYTF
clone_size: .
j_call: TRBJ1-2
v_call: TRBV19
d_call: .

cdr3_nt: TGTGCCAGCGGCGAAACTTGGACAGGGACTAATGAAAAACTGTTTTTT
cdr3_aa: CASGETWTGTNEKLFF
clone_size: .
j_call: TRBJ1-4
v_call: TRBV7-6
d_call: TRBD1

cdr3_nt: TGTGCCAGCAGCCAAAAGAGGGGGCTGGGTGAGCAGTACTTC
cdr3_aa: CASSQKRGLGEQYF
clone_size: .
j_call: TRBJ2-7
v_call: TRBV3-1/TRBV3-2
d_call: TRBD1

cdr3_nt: TGCGCCAGCAGCAGACAGGGATACACTGAAGCTTTCTTT
cdr3_aa: CASSRQGYTEAFF
clone_size: .
j_call: TRBJ1-1
v_call: TRBV5-1
d_call: TRBD1

cdr3_nt: TGTGCCAGCAGCCAAGAGGGCGCAGATACGCAGTATTTT
cdr3_aa: CASSQEGADTQYF
clone_size: few
j_call: TRBJ2-3
v_call: TRBV3-1/TRBV3-2
d_call: .

cdr3_nt: TGTGCCAGCAGCTTGGCGGGGGCGAGAAACATTCAGTACTTC
cdr3_aa: CASSLAGARNIQYF
clone_size: .
j_call: TRBJ2-4
v_call: TRBV5-6
d_call: .

cdr3_nt: TGTGCCAGCAGGGGGACGGAGGGCTACGAGCAGTACTTC
cdr3_aa: CASRGTEGYEQYF
clone_size: .
j_call: TRBJ2-7
v_call: TRBV6-6
d_call: .

cdr3_nt: TGTGCCAGCAGCGTACAGGGTGTTACTGAAGCTTTCTTT
cdr3_aa: CASSVQGVTEAFF
clone_size: .
j_call: TRBJ1-1
v_call: TRBV7-3
d_call: .

cdr3_nt: TGCGCCAGCAGCCAAGAGTCAGGGTCCTCTAGCCAGCATTTT
cdr3_aa: CASSQESGSSSQHF
clone_size: .
j_call: TRBJ1-5
v_call: TRBV4-3
d_call: .

cdr3_nt: TGTGCCAGCAGCTTAGACTGGCGATATAACTATGGCTACACCTTC
cdr3_aa: CASSLDWRYNYGYTF
clone_size: .
j_call: TRBJ1-2
v_call: TRBV13
d_call: .

cdr3_nt: TGTGCCAGCAGCCTAACAGGAGACCGTAGTGAAAAACTGTTTTTT
cdr3_aa: CASSLTGDRSEKLFF
clone_size: .
j_call: TRBJ1-4
v_call: TRBV6-5
d_call: .